The T cell receptor beta chain described here comes from a study of T cells in localized non-small cell lung cancer. Regarding the study as a whole: Researchers found a median approximately 53 of the top 100 tumor clones in adjacent lung. Sequence data derive from only one tumor region, so heterogeneity remains possible. Uninvolved adjacent lung showed peak T cell clonality, exceeding tumor.

Method: immunoSEQ multiplex PCR; TCRdb's copy keeps in-frame clones and lacks some. In the table there are about 33,000 clones, about 82% of which are singletons. This clone appeared a few times. Antigen: not known. Per the germline V gene, CDR1 is SGHTA and CDR2 is FQGNSA. The CDR3 runs 13 residues. Between the trimmed V and J ends, which lost 4 bases and 8 bases, there was a span of 14 bases. The TCR sequence derives from a male donor at least 60 years old with stage III squamous cell lung carcinoma. J is TRBJ1-2 and V is TRBV7-2; maybe TRBD1 (5 bases). This material consisted of peripheral blood, taken before any cancer treatment. The CDR3 is CASSYRDQRGYTF. DNA of the CDR3: TGTGCCAGCAGCTACCGGGACCAGAGGGGCTACACCTTC.